This T cell receptor (beta chain) derives from a study of blood T cell repertoires in COVID-19. TCRdb's table, derived via immunoSEQ multiplex PCR, lists solely in-frame clones and lacks some. Of approximately 13,000 clones listed, over 70% were seen once; the top ten hold under 30%. This CDR3 is 15 amino acids long. Germline CDR1 MNHEY, CDR2 SVGEGT. J lost 3 bases, V lost 5 bases, and 6 bases had no gene match. Sequencing was performed on peripheral blood. This clonotype originated in a human donor in a cohort sampled during active COVID-19. J is TRBJ2-1 and V is TRBV6-2 or TRBV6-3; 8 nucleotides line up with TRBD1. The CDR3 is CASSPTGTGYNEQFF. CDR3 DNA: TGTGCCAGCAGTCCCACCGGGACAGGCTACAATGAGCAGTTCTTC.